The present TCR beta chain was sequenced within a study of blood T cell repertoires in COVID-19. Trimming removed 2 bases at V and 1 base at J, with 9 bases between. The CDR3 covers 13 residues. Germline CDR1 GTSNPN, CDR2 SVGIG (reference sequence). The repertoire was sequenced with immunoSEQ multiplex PCR; TCRdb's copy has only in-frame clones and lacks some. This sample has over 130,000 clones, with approximately 84% found just once. V and J are TRBV30 and TRBJ2-7; D is perhaps TRBD1 (6 bases). The TCR sequence derives from a young woman who had been exposed to COVID-19. The specimen was PBMCs or T cells enriched from blood (not recorded which). CDR3 region: CAWSRQVSYEQYF. The CDR3 bases are TGTGCCTGGAGTAGACAGGTGTCCTACGAGCAGTACTTC.